These 14 T cell receptor beta chains originate from one sample sequenced in a study of T-cell memory formation after mild COVID-19. TCRdb analysed the 5' RACE reads with MiXCR anew, one entry per CDR3 protein. The data show just over 150,000 distinct CDR3 sequences, 31% seen once. Sequences were obtained from PBMCs or a T cell subset sorted from them (not recorded which). These receptors were obtained from an adult woman who had mild COVID-19 (a few samples of this study predate the infection). Cell type and time point are not known.

A few counts support this clonotype. The genes are TRBV7-2 and TRBJ2-1; 7 nucleotides align to TRBD2. The V gene end was trimmed by 5 bases and the J gene end by 2 bases; junction bases not matched to a gene: 6. This CDR3 comprises 15 residues. Germline assignment: CDR1 SGHTA and CDR2 FQGNSA. CDR3 nucleotides: TGTGCCAGCAGCATAAGCGGGGCGACCTACAATGAGCAGTTCTTC. Translating it yields CASSISGATYNEQFF.

V usage is TRBV20-1 and J usage is TRBJ1-1, with unresolved D. With 8 bases removed from V and 4 bases from J, the gap between germline ends came to 11 bases. Germline loops: CDR1 DFQATT, CDR2 SNEGSKA (reference sequence). The CDR3 is 11 amino acids. CDR3 sequence reads: CSTTFGTEAFF. The CDR3 DNA follows: TGCAGTACTACTTTTGGCACTGAAGCTTTCTTT.

This rearrangement joins TRBV28 to TRBJ2-6; TRBD1 might be the D (5 bases). There are 14 residues in the CDR3. Germline CDR1 and CDR2: MDHEN and SYDVKM. Trimming took off 4 bases at V and 4 bases at J, with 8 bases between the two ends. CDR3: CASSSQGGANVLTF. The CDR3 DNA reads TGTGCCAGCAGTTCCCAGGGAGGGGCCAACGTCCTGACTTTC.

The chain links TRBV12-5 to TRBJ2-2; 7 bases are a match to TRBD2. Germline CDR1 and CDR2: LGHNT and FRNRAP. V trimming: 8 bases; J trimming: 3 bases; junction bases outside the gene matches: 6. This CDR3 spans 14 amino acids. CDR3 sequence: CASWASGYTGELFF. The DNA for the CDR3 is TGTGCTAGTTGGGCTAGCGGTTACACCGGGGAGCTGTTTTTT.

A few counts support this clonotype. This chain links TRBV7-9 with TRBJ1-1; TRBD1 matches at 12 bases. Germline CDR1 and CDR2: SEHNR and FQNEAQ (reference sequence). The J segment lost 5 bases and the V segment lost 0 bases, leaving 7 bases of the junction unmatched. The CDR3 runs 17 residues. The DNA of the CDR3 is TGTGCCAGCAGCTTAGCAGGGACAGGGGGCCGCCGAACTGAAGCTTTCTTT. Translated: CASSLAGTGGRRTEAFF.

The V call is TRBV11-2, the J call TRBJ2-1; D is ambiguous. The V gene's germline CDR1 is SGHAT and CDR2 FQNNGV. This CDR3 is 11 amino acids long. Trimming cost V 5 bases and J 8 bases, with 7 bases left between them. CDR3 in DNA: TGTGCCAGCAGCCCCGCGCATGAGCAGTTCTTC. Its translation is CASSPAHEQFF.

This clonotype was counted only a few times. The chain has TRBV30 and TRBJ2-5; D is unclear. The CDR3 is 13 amino acids. The V gene lost 2 bases and the J gene lost 4 bases, with 11 bases spanning the gap. Germline-derived CDR1 and CDR2 are GTSNPN and SVGIG (reference sequence). As DNA, the CDR3 is TGTGCCTGGAGTATGGGGTCTAGAGAGACCCAGTACTTC. Amino acids: CAWSMGSRETQYF.

The V and J genes are TRBV6-5 and TRBJ2-5; 12 nucleotides match TRBD2. The germline V gene encodes CDR1 MNHEY and CDR2 SVGAGI. With 0 bases clipped from V and 7 bases from J, the junction kept 9 bases outside the gene matches. CDR3 length: 17 amino acids. The CDR3 DNA reads TGTGCCAGCAGTTACTCCCTAGCGGGAGGGAGCGGTGGGACCCAGTACTTC. Translated, it gives CASSYSLAGGSGGTQYF.

V and J are TRBV7-2 and TRBJ1-2; D might be TRBD1 (6 bases). The CDR3 totals 14 residues. CDR1 is SGHTA, CDR2 FQGNSA, per germline. The ends were cut back, 1 base at V and 7 bases at J, with 13 bases in the middle. The CDR3 nucleotides are TGTGCCAGCAGCTTAGTTTTACAGGGTACTGGCTACACCTTC. The encoded protein is CASSLVLQGTGYTF.

This clonotype appeared a few times. V gene TRBV20-1 combines with J gene TRBJ1-3, with D possibly being TRBD1 (6 bases). Germline CDR1 is DFQATT and CDR2 is SNEGSKA (reference sequence). V lost 3 bases and J lost 0, with 9 bases in between. CDR3 size: 14 residues. The CDR3: CSASTGFSGNTIYF. In DNA form, the CDR3 reads TGCAGTGCTAGCACAGGGTTCTCTGGAAACACCATATATTTT.

This clonotype was recorded many times. V gene TRBV6-6 combines with J gene TRBJ2-7, with a weak D call TRBD1 (5 bases). V was cut by 7 bases and J by 0 bases, with 13 bases left in between. The germline V gene has CDR1 MNHNY and CDR2 SVGAGI (reference sequence). The CDR3 extends over 14 amino acids. The CDR3 sequence is CASTETDGSYEQYF. The CDR3 DNA sequence: TGTGCCAGCACGGAGACAGACGGCTCCTACGAGCAGTACTTC.

The genes are TRBV7-9 and TRBJ1-2; D possibly corresponds to TRBD1 (5 bases). V dropped 5 bases and J dropped 4 bases, with 11 bases sitting between them. Germline loops: CDR1 SEHNR, CDR2 FQNEAQ (reference sequence). This CDR3 has 13 amino acids. CDR3 nucleotide sequence: TGTGCCAGCAGCACCGGGACTGCCTATGGCTACACCTTC. This sequence encodes CASSTGTAYGYTF.

The chain uses TRBV10-3 and TRBJ2-3, with 7 bases that match TRBD1. Per the germline V gene, CDR1 is ENHRY and CDR2 is SYGVKD. Losses at the gene ends were 6 bases for V and 6 bases for J; bases not matched to a gene: 0. This CDR3 has 11 residues. CDR3 region: CAISRGDTQYF. Here the CDR3 DNA reads TGTGCCATCAGCAGGGGGGATACGCAGTATTTT.

The genes are TRBV5-6 and TRBJ2-3; a weak D match, TRBD2 (6 bases). V dropped 4 bases and J dropped 1 base, with 13 bases sitting between them. The CDR3 is 15 amino acids. Germline V gives CDR1 SGHDT, CDR2 YYEEEE. CDR3 in DNA: TGTGCCAGCAGCCCTGTGATAGCGGGCACAGATACGCAGTATTTT. Its translation: CASSPVIAGTDTQYF.